This entry lists 32 T cell receptor beta chains sequenced from one sample in a study of cytomegalovirus exposure and HLA in healthy donors. Researchers ran the PCR with 60 Vbeta and 13 Jbeta primers. TCRdb's copy holds only in-frame clones and misses some; the assay was immunoSEQ multiplex PCR. The sample has about 260,000 clones; under 80% are singletons. Source material: PBMCs. The origin of the receptors is a female donor in good health and CMV-seronegative.

The chain recombines TRBV6-5 with TRBJ2-2, with D uncertain. The ends were cut back, 2 bases at V and 3 bases at J, with 10 bases in the middle. This CDR3 contains 15 residues. Germline values: CDR1 MNHEY, CDR2 SVGAGI. CDR3 sequence (DNA): TGTGCCAGCAGTTACGCCAGCGCGGACACCGGGGAGCTGTTTTTT. Translated: CASSYASADTGELFF.

The chain is built from TRBV19 and TRBJ2-5, with 15 bases identical to TRBD2. V shed 2 bases and J 1 base; nucleotides not matched to a gene: 8. The CDR3 length is 19 residues. Germline V CDR1 and CDR2: LNHDA, SQIVND (reference sequence). The CDR3 sequence is CASSIRGLAGGSPQETQYF. The CDR3 DNA reads as TGTGCCAGTAGTATAAGAGGACTAGCGGGAGGGAGCCCCCAAGAGACCCAGTACTTC.

This clone has more than one count but fewer than ten. CDR3 in DNA: TGCGCCAGCAGCTCAGGGACTAGCGGGGATACGCAGTATTTT. Protein: CASSSGTSGDTQYF. The chain has TRBV5-1 and TRBJ2-3, with 12 bases that match TRBD2. Trimming at V came to 3 bases and at J to 6 bases, leaving 2 bases not matched to a gene. This CDR3 region has 14 residues. The germline gives CDR1 SGHRS, CDR2 YFSETQ.

The J gene is TRBJ2-1, the V gene TRBV28; D is unresolved. Trimming left V 4 bases short and J 2 bases short, with 6 bases between. CDR1 MDHEN and CDR2 SYDVKM come from the germline V gene. The CDR3 is 13 residues long. The CDR3 region has the DNA TGTGCCAGCAGTTCCCTCGCCTACAATGAGCAGTTCTTC. Translated, it gives CASSSLAYNEQFF. Looking up the rest from reference TRBV28 and TRBJ2-1 gives the full variable domain: DVKVTQSSRYLVKRTGEKVFLECVQDMDHENMFWYRQDPGLGLRLIYFSYDVKMKEKGDIPEGYSVSREKKERFSLILESASTNQTSMYLCASSSLAYNEQFFGPGTRLTVL.

This sequence joins TRBV7-8 and TRBJ2-7, with D unclear. Trimming took 1 base from V and 2 from J, leaving 3 bases between them. CDR1 is SGHVS, CDR2 FQNEAQ, per germline. The CDR3 is 12 residues long. The chain's CDR3 is CASSLGAYEQYF. The CDR3 coding sequence is TGTGCCAGCAGCTTAGGCGCCTACGAGCAGTACTTC.

This chain uses TRBV4-1 with TRBJ1-2, with 7 bases aligning to TRBD1. CDR3 size: 16 residues. The V segment lost 3 bases and the J segment 6 bases; nucleotides outside the gene matches: 13. Germline lookup yields CDR1 MGHRA and CDR2 YSYEKL. CDR3 in amino acids: CASSHQTGMVRNGYTF. The CDR3, as DNA: TGCGCCAGCAGCCATCAGACAGGGATGGTTCGGAATGGCTACACCTTC.

The chain employs TRBV23-1 and TRBJ2-5, with 14 bases lining up with TRBD2. TRBV23-1 is reported as an ORF; its role is uncertain. After removal of 4 bases from V and 0 bases from J, the junction contained 7 bases not matched to a gene. This CDR3 contains 18 residues. The CDR3 coding sequence is TGCGCCAGCAGTCCTGGACTAGCGGGAGGCTCGTACCAAGAGACCCAGTACTTC. Amino acid sequence: CASSPGLAGGSYQETQYF.

There are a few counts of this clone. This chain connects TRBV25-1 to TRBJ1-1; D possibly corresponds to TRBD1 (6 bases). Per the germline V gene, CDR1 is MGHDK and CDR2 is SYGVNS. The CDR3 consists of 13 residues. Trimming took 8 bases from V and 5 from J, leaving 15 bases between them. The CDR3, as DNA: TGTGCCAGCTCCGAGGCGCAGGGGACTGAAGCTTTCTTT. Protein sequence: CASSEAQGTEAFF.

V usage is TRBV5-4 and J usage is TRBJ1-3, with D hard to call. Between the trimmed V and J ends, which lost 7 bases and 4 bases, there was a span of 12 bases. The CDR3 loop spans 13 amino acids. Germline CDR1 and CDR2: SGHNT and YYREEE (reference sequence). CDR3 region: CASPGGGGNTIYF. The CDR3 DNA reads as TGTGCCAGCCCTGGCGGAGGGGGAAACACCATATATTTT.

The chain links TRBV11-2 to TRBJ2-7, with no clear D. This CDR3 comprises 13 residues. In germline, CDR1 is SGHAT, CDR2 FQNNGV. V lost 3 bases, J lost 3 bases, and 9 bases lay in between. CDR3: CASSLGSVYEQYF. Written as DNA, the CDR3 is TGTGCCAGCAGCTTGGGCTCTGTCTACGAGCAGTACTTC.

The chain is built from TRBV5-5 and TRBJ2-7; D is perhaps TRBD1 (6 bases). Germline CDR1 SGHKS, CDR2 YYEKEE (reference sequence). Trimming stripped 5 bases from V and 4 bases from J, with 10 bases between. This CDR3 spans 12 amino acids. CDR3: CASSGTPYEQYF. CDR3 DNA: TGTGCCAGCAGTGGGACACCGTACGAGCAGTACTTC.

The rearrangement links TRBV19 to TRBJ1-1; D gene ambiguous. V lost 7 bases and J 4 bases, leaving 13 bases between the germline ends. Germline V CDR1 and CDR2: LNHDA, SQIVND (reference sequence). The CDR3 is made up of 13 amino acids. CDR3 DNA: TGTGCCAGTACGCCCTGGGCAGGCACTGAAGCTTTCTTT. Its translation: CASTPWAGTEAFF.

This chain joins TRBV7-9 and TRBJ2-3; TRBD2 aligns across 12 bases. Trimming removed 5 bases from V and 5 bases from J; junction bases left unmatched: 8. CDR1 SEHNR and CDR2 FQNEAQ come from the germline V gene (reference sequence). The CDR3 sequence is 16 residues long. The CDR3 sequence: CASSPTSGRRKDTQYF. The CDR3 DNA is TGTGCCAGCAGCCCGACTAGCGGGAGAAGGAAAGATACGCAGTATTTT.

The chain recombines TRBV29-1 with TRBJ1-1; no clear D gene. Germline V lookup: CDR1 SQVTM, CDR2 ANQGSEA. The CDR3 runs 12 residues. V gave up 7 bases and J gave up 1 base, with 10 bases separating them. CDR3 region: CSAGPENTEAFF. The DNA of the CDR3 is TGCAGCGCTGGGCCGGAGAACACTGAAGCTTTCTTT.

The genes are TRBV28 and TRBJ1-3; no definite D call. This CDR3 is 15 amino acids long. Germline-derived CDR1 and CDR2 are MDHEN and SYDVKM. Trimming took 3 bases from V and 5 from J, leaving 14 bases between them. CDR3 DNA sequence: TGTGCCAGCAGTTTTCGGCCAGTAGCCCGAAACACCATATATTTT. Translated, it gives CASSFRPVARNTIYF.

The chain joins TRBV28 to TRBJ2-3; 7 bases fit TRBD2. The V segment lost 5 bases and the J segment 6 bases; nucleotides outside the gene matches: 11. The CDR3 length is 15 residues. Germline CDR1 is MDHEN and CDR2 is SYDVKM. CDR3 DNA: TGTGCCAGCAGTCCCCCCAGGGAGGGCCGCGATACGCAGTATTTT. Encoded protein: CASSPPREGRDTQYF.

This chain joins TRBV14 and TRBJ2-1; 7 bases line up with TRBD2. The germline V gene has CDR1 SGHDN and CDR2 FVKESK. The CDR3 totals 16 residues. The junction had 10 bases not matched to a gene; V was cut back by 2 bases and J by 6 bases. As DNA, the CDR3 is TGTGCCAGCAGCCAATTCCTCGGGGCTAGCGGCAATGAGCAGTTCTTC. Encoded protein: CASSQFLGASGNEQFF.

The CDR3 bases are TGTGCCAGCAGCCCCTCCGCAGACAACTACGAGCAGTACTTC. Encoded protein: CASSPSADNYEQYF. The chain is built from TRBV7-2 and TRBJ2-7, with D unclear. Trimming stripped 5 bases from V and 3 bases from J, with 14 bases between. The CDR3 loop spans 14 amino acids. CDR1 and CDR2 (germline): SGHTA, FQGNSA.

The V call is TRBV4-2, the J call TRBJ2-3, with D possibly matching TRBD1 (5 bases). CDR3 length: 18 residues. Germline CDR1 and CDR2: LGHNA and YNFKEQ. Between the trimmed V and J ends, which lost 2 bases and 0 bases, there was a span of 18 bases. The DNA for the CDR3 is TGTGCCAGCAGCCAATCCCATGGGGCGGTCTTTAGCACAGATACGCAGTATTTT. Encoded protein: CASSQSHGAVFSTDTQYF.

This rearrangement joins TRBV5-1 to TRBJ1-6; D is possibly TRBD1 (6 bases). Germline CDR1 and CDR2: SGHRS and YFSETQ. The V end was cut by 0 bases, the J end by 12 bases, with 10 bases between. CDR3 size: 13 residues. This CDR3 is CASSLGGQIPLHF. CDR3 nucleotides: TGCGCCAGCAGCTTGGGAGGACAGATACCCCTCCACTTT. Complete variable domain (other parts from reference TRBV5-1 and TRBJ1-6): KAGVTQTPRYLIKTRGQQVTLSCSPISGHRSVSWYQQTPGQGLQFLFEYFSETQRNKGNFPGRFSGRQFSNSRSEMNVSTLELGDSALYLCASSLGGQIPLHFGNGTRLTVT.

This chain links TRBV30 with TRBJ2-5; 7 bases fit TRBD1. Germline V gene lookup returns CDR1 GTSNPN and CDR2 SVGIG (reference sequence). The CDR3 contains 14 residues. The V gene end was trimmed by 3 bases and the J gene end by 2 bases; junction bases not matched to a gene: 6. CDR3 in amino acids: CAWRNLRGQETQYF. The CDR3 DNA follows: TGTGCCTGGAGAAACCTCAGGGGGCAAGAGACCCAGTACTTC.

The V and J genes are TRBV11-2 and TRBJ1-2; D unresolved. Trimming pared 5 bases from V and 5 bases from J, leaving 12 bases between. CDR3 size: 13 residues. Germline values: CDR1 SGHAT, CDR2 FQNNGV. The DNA of the CDR3 is TGTGCCAGCAGCGACGATACAGAGTATGGCTACACCTTC. Residues: CASSDDTEYGYTF. The variable domain in full, completed from reference TRBV11-2 and TRBJ1-2, reads EAGVAQSPRYKIIEKRQSVAFWCNPISGHATLYWYQQILGQGPKLLIQFQNNGVVDDSQLPKDRFSAERLKGVDSTLKIQPAKLEDSAVYLCASSDDTEYGYTFGSGTRLTVV.

The CDR3 DNA reads TGTGCCAGCAGCTTAGGACAGTCTACCTACGAGCAGTACTTC. Protein: CASSLGQSTYEQYF. The genes are TRBV5-6 and TRBJ2-7, with D maybe TRBD1 (6 bases). Germline V gene sequence: CDR1 SGHDT, CDR2 YYEEEE. This CDR3 is 14 amino acids long. Trimming removed 2 bases from V and 2 bases from J, with 11 bases in between.

This clone was picked up a small number of times. The chain combines TRBV7-9 with TRBJ2-6; no definite D call. Germline V lookup: CDR1 SEHNR, CDR2 FQNEAQ (reference sequence). V lost 2 bases and J lost 4, with 9 bases in between. The CDR3 runs 15 residues. The CDR3 loop reads CASSLQDWGANVLTF. The CDR3 DNA reads as TGTGCCAGCAGCTTACAGGATTGGGGGGCCAACGTCCTGACTTTC. Full variable domain (remainder filled in from reference TRBV7-9 and TRBJ2-6): DTGVSQNPRHKITKRGQNVTFRCDPISEHNRLYWYRQTLGQGPEFLTYFQNEAQLEKSRLLSDRFSAERPKGSFSTLEIQRTEQGDSAMYLCASSLQDWGANVLTFGAGSRLTVL.

The chain combines TRBV6-5 with TRBJ2-7; the D gene is possibly TRBD2 (5 bases). Germline V gene data show CDR1 as MNHEY and CDR2 as SVGAGI. This CDR3 spans 12 amino acids. Trimming cost V 5 bases and J 4 bases, with 9 bases left between them. The CDR3 reads CASSGGTYEQYF. The CDR3 region has the DNA TGTGCCAGCAGTGGAGGTACTTACGAGCAGTACTTC.

The V call is TRBV14, the J call TRBJ1-2; D may be TRBD1 (5 bases). Germline CDR1 SGHDN, CDR2 FVKESK. This CDR3 is built from 13 residues. V was trimmed by 5 bases and J by 4 bases, leaving 11 bases between them. CDR3: CASSSQAPYGYTF. The CDR3 nucleotides are TGTGCCAGCAGCTCACAGGCCCCCTATGGCTACACCTTC.

The chain employs TRBV30 and TRBJ2-7; 8 nucleotides match TRBD1. The CDR3 sequence is 14 residues long. Germline V CDR1 and CDR2: GTSNPN, SVGIG (reference sequence). The V gene end was trimmed by 2 bases and the J gene end by 0 bases; junction bases not matched to a gene: 3. The CDR3 bases are TGTGCCTGGAGTCTTGGACAGGGCTCCTACGAGCAGTACTTC. Encoded protein: CAWSLGQGSYEQYF. Full variable domain (remainder filled in from reference TRBV30 and TRBJ2-7): SQTIHQWPATLVQPVGSPLSLECTVEGTSNPNLYWYRQAAGRGLQLLFYSVGIGQISSEVPQNLSASRPQDRQFILSSKKLLLSDSGFYLCAWSLGQGSYEQYFGPGTRLTVT.

The chain recombines TRBV6-1 with TRBJ2-3; the match to TRBD1 covers 9 bases. From germline, CDR1 is MNHNS and CDR2 SASEGT. V lost 2 bases and J lost 3; bases outside the gene matches: 12. The CDR3 is 18 residues long. The CDR3 nucleotides read TGTGCCAGCAGTGAACGGGGACAGGGATGGTATGGGACAGATACGCAGTATTTT. Translated, it gives CASSERGQGWYGTDTQYF.

This clone appeared a single time. V is TRBV27 and J is TRBJ2-1, with TRBD2 identical over 9 bases. The CDR3 is made up of 15 amino acids. V trimming: 5 bases; J trimming: 5 bases; junction bases outside the gene matches: 7. Per the germline V gene, CDR1 is MNHEY and CDR2 is SMNVEV (reference sequence). This chain's CDR3 is CASSPLPSGDNEQFF. The DNA for the CDR3 is TGTGCCAGCAGTCCCCTGCCTAGCGGGGACAATGAGCAGTTCTTC.

The chain is built from TRBV28 and TRBJ2-7; 12 bases are a match to TRBD2. CDR1 is MDHEN and CDR2 is SYDVKM in the germline V gene. The ends lost 5 bases at V and 6 bases at J; junction bases unmatched: 17. This CDR3 spans 18 amino acids. CDR3 loop: CASSPHPGTSGSGLEQYF. Here the CDR3 DNA reads TGTGCCAGCAGTCCTCACCCCGGGACTAGCGGGTCGGGGCTCGAGCAGTACTTC.

The rearrangement joins TRBV19 to TRBJ1-2, with D possibly matching TRBD1 (5 bases). V shed 8 bases and J shed 8 bases, with 24 bases lying between them. The germline gives CDR1 LNHDA, CDR2 SQIVND (reference sequence). The CDR3 is made up of 15 amino acids. The CDR3 sequence: CASVPLGGSIRGYTF. The DNA of the CDR3 is TGTGCCAGTGTACCGTTGGGGGGATCTATACGGGGCTACACCTTC.

This chain connects TRBV6-5 to TRBJ1-2; 12 nucleotides line up with TRBD1. With V trimmed by 5 bases and J by 8 bases, 6 bases remained unmatched. The CDR3 contains 14 residues. Germline CDR1 reads MNHEY; CDR2 reads SVGAGI. The DNA of the CDR3 is TGTGCCAGCAGTGGGACAGGGGGCTTTGGGGGCTACACCTTC. This codes for CASSGTGGFGGYTF.